This passage covers 20 T cell receptor beta chains from one sample sequenced in a study of blood T cell repertoires in COVID-19. Some clones are missing from TCRdb's copy, which holds only in-frame ones; the method was immunoSEQ multiplex PCR. This sample has some 140,000 clones; around 79% occur once, and the top ten carry 4.5% to 5%. The sequenced sample was peripheral blood. The receptors were gathered from a woman aged 70-85 years with COVID-19, enrolled during active disease.

The chain joins TRBV3-1 (or the pseudogene TRBV3-2) to TRBJ1-2, with D unresolved. In germline, CDR1 is LGHDT, CDR2 YNNKEL (reference sequence). Trimming left V 6 bases short and J 0 bases short, with 26 bases between. The CDR3 totals 19 residues. CDR3: CASRNVMEPELLANYGYTF. The CDR3 nucleotides are TGTGCCAGCAGAAACGTGATGGAGCCTGAACTCCTTGCTAACTATGGCTACACCTTC.

The chain recombines TRBV29-1 with TRBJ1-2; D call uncertain. CDR3 size: 13 residues. With 3 bases removed from V and 2 bases from J, the gap between germline ends came to 10 bases. CDR1 SQVTM and CDR2 ANQGSEA come from the germline V gene. The CDR3 region is CSVEKAGNYGYTF. CDR3 nucleotide sequence: TGCAGCGTTGAGAAGGCGGGGAACTATGGCTACACCTTC. Looking up the rest from reference TRBV29-1 and TRBJ1-2 gives the full variable domain: SAVISQKPSRDICQRGTSLTIQCQVDSQVTMMFWYRQQPGQSLTLIATANQGSEATYESGFVIDKFPISRPNLTFSTLTVSNMSPEDSSIYLCSVEKAGNYGYTFGSGTRLTVV.

The V call is TRBV28, the J call TRBJ1-2; 7 nucleotides agree with TRBD1. Losses at the gene ends were 3 bases for V and 6 bases for J; bases not matched to a gene: 7. This CDR3 comprises 14 residues. Germline V lookup: CDR1 MDHEN, CDR2 SYDVKM. CDR3 bases: TGTGCCAGCAGTTTGGGCAGGGGGTACGATGGCTACACCTTC. Translation: CASSLGRGYDGYTF.

The genes are TRBV5-5 and TRBJ2-1; D unresolved. V dropped 0 bases and J dropped 3 bases, with 7 bases sitting between them. The CDR3 has 14 amino acids. Germline values: CDR1 SGHKS, CDR2 YYEKEE (reference sequence). CDR3 residues: CASSLGGGYNEQFF. The CDR3 nucleotides are TGTGCCAGCAGCTTGGGAGGTGGCTACAATGAGCAGTTCTTC. The entire variable domain, with the rest obtained from reference TRBV5-5 and TRBJ2-1, is as follows: DAGVTQSPTHLIKTRGQQVTLRCSPISGHKSVSWYQQVLGQGPQFIFQYYEKEERGRGNFPDRFSARQFPNYSSELNVNALLLGDSALYLCASSLGGGYNEQFFGPGTRLTVL.

The V call is TRBV27, the J call TRBJ1-6; D remains unclear. Germline V gene lookup returns CDR1 MNHEY and CDR2 SMNVEV (reference sequence). Trimming removed 6 bases from V and 6 bases from J, with 6 bases in between. This CDR3 spans 12 amino acids. As DNA, the CDR3 is TGTGCCAGCAGATTCAGTAATTCACCCCTCCACTTT. Amino acids: CASRFSNSPLHF.

The rearrangement joins TRBV4-1 to TRBJ1-1; 8 bases agree with TRBD1. The CDR3 has 16 amino acids. The V gene's germline CDR1 is MGHRA and CDR2 YSYEKL. V lost 1 base and J lost 0; bases outside the gene matches: 4. CDR3 DNA sequence: TGCGCCAGCAGCCAAGGGACAGGGAGAATGAACACTGAAGCTTTCTTT. This translates into CASSQGTGRMNTEAFF.

The chain carries TRBV7-2 and TRBJ1-6; the match to TRBD1 covers 8 bases. V lost 6 bases to trimming and J lost 6 bases; unmatched junction nucleotides: 7. The length of the CDR3 is 15 residues. Germline V gene data show CDR1 as SGHTA and CDR2 as FQGNSA. The CDR3 reads CASRIPDRGNSPLHF. As DNA, the CDR3 is TGTGCCAGCAGGATACCAGACAGGGGTAATTCACCCCTCCACTTT.

The chain links TRBV3-1 (or the pseudogene TRBV3-2) to TRBJ1-2; no reliable D call. The CDR3 spans 13 residues. Trimming cost V 1 base and J 5 bases, with 8 bases left between them. Germline lookup yields CDR1 LGHDT and CDR2 YNNKEL (reference sequence). The CDR3 DNA reads as TGTGCCAGCAGCCAAGGCCCCCAGTATGGCTACACCTTC. This translates into CASSQGPQYGYTF.

This clone has only a few counts. This chain joins TRBV5-8 and TRBJ2-7, with 7 bases fitting TRBD1. CDR1 is SGHTS and CDR2 is YDEGEE in the germline V gene. The CDR3 sequence is 13 residues long. V shed 3 bases and J 2 bases; nucleotides not matched to a gene: 2. In DNA, the CDR3 is TGTGCCAGCAGCTGGACAGGTCCCTACGAGCAGTACTTC. Its translation is CASSWTGPYEQYF.

In its sample, this clone was seen a few times. This sequence joins TRBV30 and TRBJ1-1, with D uncertain. The CDR3 runs 14 residues. The V end lost 0 bases, the J end lost 1 base, and 9 bases lay between the germline ends. Germline values: CDR1 GTSNPN, CDR2 SVGIG (reference sequence). Written as DNA, the CDR3 is TGTGCCTGGAGTGTCAGCGTTCGGAACACTGAAGCTTTCTTT. Translated: CAWSVSVRNTEAFF. Full variable domain (rest looked up from reference TRBV30 and TRBJ1-1): SQTIHQWPATLVQPVGSPLSLECTVEGTSNPNLYWYRQAAGRGLQLLFYSVGIGQISSEVPQNLSASRPQDRQFILSSKKLLLSDSGFYLCAWSVSVRNTEAFFGQGTRLTVV.

This clone was counted a single time. The chain recombines TRBV5-4 with TRBJ1-1; 7 bases map to TRBD1. This CDR3 spans 16 amino acids. CDR1 is SGHNT, CDR2 YYREEE, per germline (reference sequence). Trimming removed 4 bases from V and 4 bases from J; junction bases left unmatched: 13. The chain's CDR3 is CASSDRTGARGTEAFF. CDR3 in DNA: TGTGCCAGCAGCGACCGAACAGGGGCCCGTGGCACTGAAGCTTTCTTT.

The chain has TRBV7-2 and TRBJ2-3; a weak D match, TRBD2 (6 bases). Germline V gives CDR1 SGHTA, CDR2 FQGNSA. There are 16 residues in the CDR3. Trimming removed 1 base at V and 0 bases at J, with 11 bases between. CDR3 amino acids: CASSLGLALSTDTQYF. The CDR3 DNA reads as TGTGCCAGCAGCTTAGGGCTAGCGTTGAGCACAGATACGCAGTATTTT.

This chain links TRBV12-3 or TRBV12-4 with TRBJ2-2; D is possibly TRBD1 (5 bases). This CDR3 is built from 12 residues. With 8 bases removed from V and 6 bases from J, the gap between germline ends came to 10 bases. The CDR3 reads CASGPGSGELFF. The CDR3 DNA reads TGTGCCAGCGGGCCAGGGTCCGGGGAGCTGTTTTTT.

The rearrangement uses TRBV5-4 and TRBJ1-2; D ambiguous. Germline CDR1 and CDR2: SGHNT and YYREEE (reference sequence). Trimming left V 4 bases short and J 7 bases short, with 17 bases between. The CDR3 runs 14 residues. Written as DNA, the CDR3 is TGTGCCAGCAGCGGAGGAGGTGGGGTTGCTGGCTACACCTTC. It encodes CASSGGGGVAGYTF. The variable domain in full, completed from reference TRBV5-4 and TRBJ1-2, reads ETGVTQSPTHLIKTRGQQVTLRCSSQSGHNTVSWYQQALGQGPQFIFQYYREEENGRGNFPPRFSGLQFPNYSSELNVNALELDDSALYLCASSGGGGVAGYTFGSGTRLTVV.

A single count supports this clone. The chain uses TRBV4-2 and TRBJ1-2; D uncertain. This CDR3 comprises 15 residues. With 0 bases removed from V and 6 bases from J, the gap between germline ends came to 14 bases. The germline V gene has CDR1 LGHNA and CDR2 YNFKEQ. The CDR3 region has the DNA TGTGCCAGCAGCCAAGAAATCCGGGGAAACCATGGCTACACCTTC. Encoded protein: CASSQEIRGNHGYTF.

The V call is TRBV4-2, the J call TRBJ2-1, with 7 bases lining up with TRBD2. The CDR3 consists of 15 residues. V gave up 4 bases and J gave up 3 bases; unmatched junction bases: 6. In germline, CDR1 is LGHNA, CDR2 YNFKEQ. The CDR3 DNA is TGTGCCAGCAGCCCCTCGGGGGGAGTCTACAATGAGCAGTTCTTC. It specifies CASSPSGGVYNEQFF.

J is TRBJ2-5 and V is TRBV10-3; 7 bases agree with TRBD1. Germline lookup yields CDR1 ENHRY and CDR2 SYGVKD. V shed 3 bases and J 5 bases; nucleotides not matched to a gene: 6. The CDR3 is made up of 14 amino acids. The CDR3 spells CAISDSTGWETQYF. The CDR3 coding sequence is TGTGCCATCAGTGACTCGACAGGGTGGGAGACCCAGTACTTC.

The chain combines TRBV20-1 with TRBJ1-2; D might be TRBD1 (5 bases). V lost 6 bases, J lost 5 bases, and 10 bases lay in between. This CDR3 has 11 amino acids. From germline, CDR1 is DFQATT and CDR2 SNEGSKA (reference sequence). The CDR3 sequence: CSATGEYGYTF. The CDR3 region has the DNA TGCAGTGCCACAGGAGAATATGGCTACACCTTC.

The chain has TRBV4-2 and TRBJ1-2, with a weak D call TRBD1 (5 bases). The germline CDR1 and CDR2 sequences are LGHNA and YNFKEQ. V gave up 0 bases and J gave up 6 bases, with 17 bases separating them. The CDR3 runs 16 residues. The DNA for the CDR3 is TGTGCCAGCAGCCAAGATGTCGGGACTTCATACCATGGCTACACCTTC. This sequence encodes CASSQDVGTSYHGYTF.

The CDR3 reads CASSDGSGTGGLANEKLFF. Here the CDR3 DNA reads TGTGCCAGCAGTGACGGTTCCGGGACAGGGGGCTTGGCTAATGAAAAACTGTTTTTT. V and J are TRBV9 and TRBJ1-4; 12 bases are a match to TRBD1. Germline lookup yields CDR1 SGDLS and CDR2 YYNGEE. The CDR3 is 19 amino acids. With V trimmed by 5 bases and J by 3 bases, 14 bases remained unmatched.